The next 24 T cell receptor beta chains were all read from a single sample in a study of T cell clonality in common variable immunodeficiency. Method: immunoSEQ multiplex PCR; TCRdb's copy keeps in-frame clones and lacks some. The table lists around 55,000 clones, with no singletons. The material sequenced was peripheral blood mononuclear cells. All receptors come from a person aged 18 to 75 in good health.

A few counts support this clone. From the germline J gene comes the end of the CDR3, since the read stops 3 residues before it. The genes are TRBV2 and TRBJ2-3, with 9 bases aligning to TRBD1. CDR1 is SNHLY, CDR2 FYNNEI, per germline. The CDR3 extends over 15 amino acids. Trimming at V came to 6 bases and at J to 3 bases, leaving 7 bases not matched to a gene. CDR3 DNA, as far as it was read: TGTGCCAGCAGCCAGGGACAGGGTCTGACAGATACG. It specifies CASSQGQGLTDT. The whole CDR3 protein reads CASSQGQGLTDTQYF.

The table lists this clone with a few counts. The DNA ends 3 residues before the CDR3 does, and the rest of the CDR3 is filled in from the germline J gene. The chain uses TRBV2 and TRBJ1-4, with D possibly matching TRBD1 (6 bases). The CDR3 spans 15 residues. Germline loops: CDR1 SNHLY, CDR2 FYNNEI. The V end was cut by 7 bases, the J end by 2 bases, with 14 bases between. The DNA read from the CDR3 is TGTGCCAGCAAAGCAGGGGTAGGCACTAATGAAAAA. The encoded protein is CASKAGVGTNEK. The whole CDR3 sequence is CASKAGVGTNEKLFF.

This clone was recorded at least ten times. The same CDR3 is also encoded by other DNA sequences in this sample. The covered CDR3 bases are TGCAGTGCTAGGGAGGGACAGGGTAGCAATCAGCCC. Amino acid sequence: CSAREGQGSNQP. Given in full, the CDR3 is CSAREGQGSNQPQHF. V and J are TRBV20-1 and TRBJ1-5; 9 nucleotides align to TRBD1. The read halts 3 residues ahead of the CDR3 end, with the missing end drawn from the germline J gene. V shed 3 bases, J shed 0 bases, and the junction held 3 bases outside the gene matches. This CDR3 region has 15 residues. Germline values: CDR1 DFQATT, CDR2 SNEGSKA (reference sequence).

This clone was counted many times. The read comes to an end 3 residues before the CDR3 does, leaving the germline J gene to fill in the end. The rearrangement joins TRBV5-1 to TRBJ2-3; D gene uncertain. Trimming pared 0 bases from V and 6 bases from J, leaving 5 bases between. CDR3 length equals 12 residues. The germline V gene has CDR1 SGHRS and CDR2 YFSETQ. This CDR3 reads CASSLGADTQYF. The part of the CDR3 DNA that was read is TGCGCCAGCAGCTTGGGGGCGGATACG.

This clone has a handful of counts. The CDR3 is cut off 3 residues early in the read; its end comes from the germline J gene. The V and J genes are TRBV7-9 and TRBJ2-1; 8 nucleotides align to TRBD2. Germline trimming cut 5 bases from V and 6 bases from J; bases unmatched to any gene: 6. The CDR3 length is 14 residues. Germline V gene sequence: CDR1 SEHNR, CDR2 FQNEAQ (reference sequence). The CDR3 here is CASSRTGTSNEQFF. The DNA read from the CDR3 is TGTGCCAGCAGCCGTACCGGGACTAGCAATGAG.

Many counts were recorded for this clone. With the read ending 3 residues before the CDR3 end, the germline J gene is used to fill in that end. This sequence joins TRBV18 and TRBJ2-1; possibly TRBD1 for D (6 bases). The germline V and J ends were trimmed by 3 bases and 4 bases, with 13 bases remaining between them. The CDR3 loop spans 15 amino acids. The germline gives CDR1 KGHSH, CDR2 LQKENI. CDR3 bases read: TGTGCCAGCTCACCGGGGGCGAGAACTTACAATGAG. It encodes CASSPGARTYNE. In full, the CDR3 is CASSPGARTYNEQFF. The whole variable domain, filled in from reference TRBV18 and TRBJ2-1, reads NAGVMQNPRHLVRRRGQEARLRCSPMKGHSHVYWYRQLPEEGLKFMVYLQKENIIDESGMPKERFSAEFPKEGPSILRIQQVVRGDSAAYFCASSPGARTYNEQFFGPGTRLTVL.

This clone was observed a few times. The DNA ends 3 residues before the CDR3 does, and the rest of the CDR3 is filled in from the germline J gene. The V call is TRBV19, the J call TRBJ2-2; TRBD2 matches 10 bases. Trimming took 7 bases from V and 1 from J; bases not matched to a gene: 12. CDR1 and CDR2 from the germline V gene are LNHDA and SQIVND (reference sequence). This CDR3 has 18 residues. The CDR3 spells CASTSGLAVAENTGELFF. The part of the CDR3 DNA that was read is TGTGCCAGTACTTCAGGACTAGCGGTGGCAGAGAACACCGGGGAG.

This clone was detected many times. Read sequence stops 3 residues before the CDR3 end, and the germline J gene provides the missing end. The V and J genes are TRBV5-1 and TRBJ2-1; a weak D match, TRBD1 (5 bases). The V gene lost 3 bases and the J gene lost 4 bases, with 14 bases spanning the gap. Per the germline V gene, CDR1 is SGHRS and CDR2 is YFSETQ. This CDR3 has 15 amino acids. CDR3 sequence reads: CASSSDTGLYNEQFF. CDR3 DNA, as far as it was read: TGCGCCAGCAGCTCGGACACAGGATTGTACAATGAG.

Worth noting for this clone: At one boundary the junction diverges from the germline segment, which might be a read error. The same CDR3 arises from other DNA sequences in this sample as well. The sequenced CDR3 bases are TGTGCTAGTAGGTTTAGGGGGAATTCACCC. Its translation is CASRFRGNSP. The whole CDR3 protein is CASRFRGNSPLHF. This chain links TRBV19 with TRBJ1-6; maybe TRBD1 (6 bases). With the read ending 3 residues before the CDR3 end, the germline J gene is used to fill in that end. The CDR3 extends over 13 amino acids. Germline V CDR1 and CDR2: LNHDA, SQIVND (reference sequence).

This clone was seen many times. The read terminates 3 residues before the CDR3 end, so the remaining end is supplied by the germline J gene. V usage is TRBV7-2 and J usage is TRBJ1-2; no reliable D call. The CDR3 has 12 residues. The V gene's germline CDR1 is SGHTA and CDR2 FQGNSA. CDR3 residues: CASSLSSLGYTF. CDR3 bases read: TGTGCCAGCAGCTTATCCTCCTTGGGC. Full variable domain (missing parts from reference TRBV7-2 and TRBJ1-2): GAGVSQSPSNKVTEKGKDVELRCDPISGHTALYWYRQSLGQGLEFLIYFQGNSAPDKSGLPSDRFSAERTGGSVSTLTIQRTQQEDSAVYLCASSLSSLGYTFGSGTRLTVV.

This clone came up many times. The CDR3 extends 3 residues past the end of the read, so its final part is completed from the germline J gene. The chain employs TRBV7-2 and TRBJ1-4, with 7 bases lining up with TRBD1. The CDR3 sequence is 14 residues long. Trimming at V came to 5 bases and at J to 4 bases, leaving 4 bases not matched to a gene. Germline V gene sequence: CDR1 SGHTA, CDR2 FQGNSA. The sequenced part of the CDR3 DNA is TGTGCCAGCAGCCGGGACAGACGTAATGAAAAA. This gives the protein CASSRDRRNEK. From start to end, the CDR3 is CASSRDRRNEKLFF.

This clone was observed at least ten times. The read stops 3 residues short of the end of the CDR3; the missing end is completed from the germline J gene. The chain joins TRBV18 to TRBJ1-3; D possibly corresponds to TRBD1 (5 bases). This CDR3 contains 17 residues. From germline, CDR1 is KGHSH and CDR2 LQKENI. With 5 bases removed from V and 0 bases from J, the gap between germline ends came to 17 bases. The sequenced part of the CDR3 DNA is TGTGCCAGCTCATCGTTGACCCGGGGGAGCTCTGGAAACACC. Protein product: CASSSLTRGSSGNT. Given in full, the CDR3 is CASSSLTRGSSGNTIYF.

There are many counts of this clone. The read finishes 3 residues shy of the CDR3 end, and the germline J gene is used to complete it. V and J are TRBV12-3 or TRBV12-4 and TRBJ2-1; tentatively, D is TRBD1 (6 bases). The CDR3 is 13 amino acids. Trimming shortened V by 1 base and J by 7 bases, and 8 bases separated the two germline ends. The DNA read from the CDR3 is TGTGCCAGCAGTTTAGGGACAGTAAATGAG. As protein: CASSLGTVNE. In full, the CDR3 reads CASSLGTVNEQFF.

This clone was seen repeatedly, ten times or more. With the read ending 3 residues before the CDR3 end, the germline J gene is used to fill in that end. J is TRBJ1-6 and V is TRBV7-4, with 7 bases fitting TRBD1. CDR1 and CDR2 from the germline V gene are SGHVT and SQSDAQ. The V gene end was trimmed by 2 bases and the J gene end by 6 bases; junction bases not matched to a gene: 7. CDR3 size: 16 residues. CDR3 sequence reads: CASSLTFQGGNSPLHF. The sequenced part of the CDR3 DNA is TGTGCCAGCAGCTTAACATTCCAGGGGGGTAATTCACCC.

Ten or more counts support this clone. The read is 3 residues too short to cover the CDR3 end, so that end is filled in from the germline J gene. The chain links TRBV10-3 to TRBJ2-1, with 11 bases lining up with TRBD1. CDR1 is ENHRY and CDR2 is SYGVKD in the germline V gene. CDR3 size: 16 residues. The junction had 5 bases not matched to a gene; V was cut back by 6 bases and J by 1 base. The CDR3 bases that were read are TGTGCCATCAGGGCGGGACAGGGGGTTTCCTACAATGAG. As protein: CAIRAGQGVSYNE. The entire CDR3 is CAIRAGQGVSYNEQFF.

In its sample, this clone was seen many times. Here the CDR3 reads CASSLFPSNQPQHF. The DNA read from the CDR3 is TGTGCCAGCAGTCTGTTCCCTAGCAATCAGCCC. The chain joins TRBV2 to TRBJ1-5; D is unresolved. Read sequence stops 3 residues before the CDR3 end, and the germline J gene provides the missing end. Deletions cut 5 bases from V and 0 bases from J, with 8 bases between. The CDR3 runs 14 residues. Germline CDR1 is SNHLY and CDR2 is FYNNEI.

This clone was detected many times. The read falls 3 residues short of the CDR3 end, and the missing part is taken from the germline J gene. The V call is TRBV5-6, the J call TRBJ2-5, with TRBD2 matching over 7 bases. Germline V gene sequence: CDR1 SGHDT, CDR2 YYEEEE. The ends lost 0 bases at V and 2 bases at J; junction bases unmatched: 1. The CDR3 consists of 14 residues. The CDR3 protein is CASSLGTRQETQYF. Incomplete CDR3 DNA: TGTGCCAGCAGCTTGGGGACTAGACAAGAGACC.

There are many counts of this clone. The DNA ends 3 residues before the CDR3 does, and the rest of the CDR3 is filled in from the germline J gene. The gene calls are TRBV4-1 and TRBJ1-2; D gene uncertain. The CDR3 extends over 13 amino acids. The V and J ends lost 1 base and 4 bases respectively, with 7 bases between them. Germline V gene sequence: CDR1 MGHRA, CDR2 YSYEKL. Incomplete CDR3 DNA: TGCGCCAGCAGCCAAGGGGCGGGCTATGGC. This encodes CASSQGAGYG. The whole CDR3 sequence is CASSQGAGYGYTF.

Ten or more counts support this clone. The observed sequence ends 3 residues before the CDR3 terminus, with the missing tail filled in from the germline J gene. The genes are TRBV29-1 and TRBJ2-2; 7 nucleotides line up with TRBD1. The CDR3 length is 13 residues. Germline loops: CDR1 SQVTM, CDR2 ANQGSEA. The junction had 1 base not matched to a gene; V was cut back by 4 bases and J by 2 bases. The DNA read from the CDR3 is TGCAGCGTTGGGGACAGTAACACCGGGGAG. Amino acids: CSVGDSNTGE. The entire CDR3 is CSVGDSNTGELFF.

In this sample, this clone turned up many times. The read falls 3 residues short of the CDR3 end, and the missing part is taken from the germline J gene. The chain uses TRBV12-3 or TRBV12-4 and TRBJ2-3; 7 bases match TRBD2. The CDR3 consists of 15 residues. The V segment lost 5 bases and the J segment 0 bases; nucleotides outside the gene matches: 5. CDR3: CASSHTSVSTDTQYF. The CDR3 DNA, read in part, is TGTGCCAGCAGTCATACTAGCGTTAGCACAGATACG.

In this sample, this clone turned up many times. The CDR3 end lies 3 residues beyond the end of the read and is filled in from the germline J gene. V gene TRBV19 combines with J gene TRBJ2-1, with D possibly TRBD2 on 6 matching bases. This CDR3 region has 16 residues. Germline loops: CDR1 LNHDA, CDR2 SQIVND (reference sequence). Trimming removed 5 bases at V and 3 bases at J, with 17 bases between. CDR3 DNA, as far as it was read: TGTGCCAGTAGTTATGAGGCGGGGCGAGTCTACAATGAG. Protein: CASSYEAGRVYNE. The entire CDR3 reads CASSYEAGRVYNEQFF.

This clone was seen repeatedly, ten times or more. The read ends 3 residues before the CDR3 terminus; that terminus is restored from the germline J gene. The chain has TRBV5-1 and TRBJ1-1; TRBD1 matches at 7 bases. The ends lost 4 bases at V and 5 bases at J; junction bases unmatched: 11. CDR3 length: 15 amino acids. The germline gives CDR1 SGHRS, CDR2 YFSETQ. The CDR3: CASSLTGVGGTEAFF. The sequenced CDR3 bases are TGCGCCAGCAGCCTTACAGGGGTCGGAGGGACTGAA. Supplemented by reference TRBV5-1 and TRBJ1-1, the full variable domain reads KAGVTQTPRYLIKTRGQQVTLSCSPISGHRSVSWYQQTPGQGLQFLFEYFSETQRNKGNFPGRFSGRQFSNSRSEMNVSTLELGDSALYLCASSLTGVGGTEAFFGQGTRLTVV.

There are many counts of this clone. The read terminates 3 residues ahead of where the CDR3 ends, so the germline J gene completes it. The chain combines TRBV30 with TRBJ1-3, with D perhaps matching TRBD1 (6 bases). This CDR3 is built from 12 residues. The V end was cut by 2 bases, the J end by 6 bases, with 8 bases between. Germline CDR1 reads GTSNPN; CDR2 reads SVGIG (reference sequence). Incomplete CDR3 DNA: TGTGCCTGGAGTCCAGGGGAAAACACC. It yields the protein CAWSPGENT. From start to end, the CDR3 is CAWSPGENTIYF.

This clone was counted at least ten times. CDR3 residues: CASKNRHPSTDTQYF. CDR3 DNA, as far as it was read: TGTGCCAGTAAAAACAGGCACCCTAGCACAGATACG. V usage is TRBV19 and J usage is TRBJ2-3, with a weak D call TRBD1 (5 bases). The DNA ends 3 residues before the CDR3 does, and the rest of the CDR3 is filled in from the germline J gene. The V gene's germline CDR1 is LNHDA and CDR2 SQIVND (reference sequence). Trimming cost V 7 bases and J 0 bases, with 14 bases left between them. This CDR3 comprises 15 residues.